This is a list of T cell receptor beta chains from one sample in a study of blood T cell repertoires in COVID-19. Generated by immunoSEQ multiplex PCR, the TCRdb table keeps only in-frame clones and is missing some. The sample lists about 310,000 clones; 90% were seen once. The sample was peripheral blood. These TCRs come from a woman between 35 and 50 years old with COVID-19, enrolled during active disease. Both conserved end residues are part of each CDR3. D genes are given only for firm matches. A row's size may be missing; if present it is once, few, many or a size class.

NA | TRBD1 | TRBJ1-1 | TRBV28 | 14 | CASSTGQGGTEAFF | TGTGCCAGCAGCACGGGACAGGGAGGAACTGAAGCTTTCTTT
NA | NA | TRBJ2-5 | TRBV19 | 14 | CASSMGGLIETQYF | TGTGCCAGTAGTATGGGGGGGCTGATAGAGACCCAGTACTTC
NA | TRBD1 | TRBJ1-6 | TRBV4-3 | 16 | CASSQEGRGQGSPLHF | TGCGCCAGCAGCCAAGAGGGCAGGGGGCAAGGATCACCCCTCCACTTT
NA | TRBD2 | TRBJ2-1 | TRBV20-1 | 16 | CSASGPLAGDYNEQFF | TGCAGTGCTAGTGGACCACTAGCGGGAGACTACAATGAGCAGTTCTTC
NA | TRBD2 | TRBJ2-3 | TRBV7-3 | 16 | CASSWELAGGPDTQYF | TGTGCCAGCAGCTGGGAACTAGCGGGGGGTCCAGATACGCAGTATTTT
NA | NA | TRBJ1-3 | TRBV5-6 | 18 | CASSFSGRTAYDGNTIYF | TGTGCCAGCAGCTTTTCGGGGCGGACAGCCTATGACGGAAACACCATATATTTT
NA | NA | TRBJ1-4 | TRBV7-9 | 13 | CASSFSGVEKLFF | TGTGCCAGCAGCTTTTCAGGGGTTGAAAAACTGTTTTTT
NA | TRBD1 | TRBJ1-1 | TRBV7-6 | 15 | CASSIRTGLNTEAFF | TGTGCCAGCAGCATTCGGACAGGACTGAACACTGAAGCTTTCTTT
NA | NA | TRBJ1-1 | TRBV2 | 13 | CASTGELITEAFF | TGTGCCAGCACTGGGGAGTTAATCACTGAAGCTTTCTTT
NA | TRBD1 | TRBJ2-7 | TRBV4-3 | 16 | CASSQDAVQGRYEQYF | TGCGCCAGCAGCCAAGATGCGGTACAGGGGCGCTACGAGCAGTACTTC
NA | TRBD1 | TRBJ1-5 | TRBV4-3 | 15 | CASSLEDRGNQPQHF | TGCGCCAGCAGCCTGGAGGACAGGGGCAATCAGCCCCAGCATTTT
NA | TRBD1 | TRBJ2-2 | TRBV14 | 14 | CASRRQGTTGELFF | TGTGCCAGCAGGCGACAGGGGACCACCGGGGAGCTGTTTTTT
NA | TRBD1 | TRBJ2-5 | TRBV27 | 15 | CASSRDGTGEETQYF | TGTGCCAGCAGTCGAGATGGGACAGGGGAGGAGACCCAGTACTTC
NA | TRBD1 | TRBJ2-1 | TRBV5-1 | 15 | CASSSGQGAYNEQFF | TGCGCCAGCAGCTCCGGACAGGGAGCCTACAATGAGCAGTTCTTC
NA | NA | TRBJ1-4 | TRBV9 | 15 | CASSVSGVSREKLFF | TGTGCCAGCAGCGTGTCAGGGGTATCAAGGGAAAAACTGTTTTTT
NA | TRBD1 | TRBJ2-2 | TRBV7-2 | 15 | CASSLGTGANGELFF | TGTGCCAGCAGCCTAGGGACAGGGGCGAACGGGGAGCTGTTTTTT
NA | TRBD1 | TRBJ2-7 | TRBV6-5 | 15 | CASKPPGQGLGEQYF | TGTGCCAGCAAGCCCCCGGGACAGGGCCTAGGCGAGCAGTACTTC
once | NA | TRBJ2-1 | TRBV5-4 | 16 | CASSLTLAVSYNEQFF | TGTGCCAGCAGCTTAACCTTAGCGGTGTCCTACAATGAGCAGTTCTTC
NA | TRBD2 | TRBJ2-3 | TRBV10-2 | 16 | CASSESSGALTDTQYF | TGCGCCAGCAGTGAGTCAAGCGGGGCCCTCACAGATACGCAGTATTTT
NA | TRBD2 | TRBJ2-7 | TRBV12-3/TRBV12-4 | 13 | CASSLTSVYEQYF | TGTGCCAGCAGTTTAACTAGCGTATACGAGCAGTACTTC
NA | TRBD2 | TRBJ2-3 | TRBV3-1/TRBV3-2 | 14 | CASSQRGGTDTQYF | TGTGCCAGCAGCCAGCGGGGGGGCACAGATACGCAGTATTTT
NA | NA | TRBJ1-2 | TRBV28 | 13 | CAGRTSGMSGYTF | TGTGCCGGTAGAACGTCGGGGATGAGTGGCTACACCTTC
NA | NA | TRBJ1-2 | TRBV6-5 | 13 | CASSYTEDYGYTF | TGTGCCAGCAGTTATACAGAAGACTATGGCTACACCTTC
few | NA | TRBJ1-3 | TRBV4-2 | 14 | CASSQAGAGNTIYF | TGTGCCAGCAGCCAAGCAGGGGCTGGAAACACCATATATTTT
once | TRBD2 | TRBJ2-1 | TRBV7-9 | 16 | CASSLPSGRVSQLEFF | TGTGCCAGCAGCCTCCCTAGCGGGAGGGTCTCCCAACTGGAGTTCTTC
NA | NA | TRBJ1-6 | TRBV29-1 | 13 | CSVQPGINSPLHF | TGCAGCGTCCAACCGGGGATAAATTCACCCCTCCACTTT
NA | NA | TRBJ2-7 | TRBV25-1 | 14 | CASSYGIRAYEQYF | TGTGCCAGCAGTTACGGGATCCGGGCCTACGAGCAGTACTTC
NA | NA | TRBJ2-2 | TRBV30 | 14 | CAWSVGARSGELFF | TGTGCCTGGAGTGTCGGTGCGCGGAGCGGGGAGCTGTTTTTT
NA | NA | TRBJ1-2 | TRBV5-5 | 15 | CASSYWYREMTGYTF | TGTGCCAGCAGCTATTGGTACAGGGAAATGACTGGCTACACCTTC
NA | TRBD1 | TRBJ2-5 | TRBV7-9 | 15 | CASSLGDRGGETQYF | TGTGCCAGCAGCTTAGGGGACAGGGGAGGGGAGACCCAGTACTTC
NA | TRBD1 | TRBJ1-2 | TRBV5-1 | 16 | CASSLAPGTGRGGYTF | TGCGCCAGCAGCTTGGCCCCGGGGACAGGGAGAGGTGGCTACACCTTC
NA | NA | TRBJ2-5 | TRBV28 | 13 | CASSFSGQETQYF | TGTGCCAGCAGTTTCAGCGGCCAAGAGACCCAGTACTTC
NA | NA | TRBJ2-7 | TRBV2 | 15 | CASSDGVAVSYEQYF | TGTGCCAGCAGTGACGGGGTAGCGGTATCCTACGAGCAGTACTTC
NA | TRBD1 | TRBJ1-2 | TRBV7-2 | 12 | CASSSTGVGYTF | TGTGCCAGCAGCTCAACAGGGGTCGGCTACACCTTC
NA | NA | TRBJ2-2 | TRBV4-3 | 13 | CASSQDYTGELFF | TGCGCCAGCAGCCAAGATTATACCGGGGAGCTGTTTTTT
NA | NA | TRBJ1-1 | TRBV2 | 12 | CATTGLNTEAFF | TGTGCCACGACAGGACTTAACACTGAAGCTTTCTTT
once | NA | TRBJ2-2 | TRBV7-8 | 15 | CASSASSGITGELFF | TGTGCCAGCAGCGCCTCCTCGGGGATCACCGGGGAGCTGTTTTTT
NA | NA | TRBJ1-6 | TRBV19 | 17 | CASTASPGSSYNSPLHF | TGTGCCAGTACCGCCAGCCCGGGTAGCTCCTATAATTCACCCCTCCACTTT